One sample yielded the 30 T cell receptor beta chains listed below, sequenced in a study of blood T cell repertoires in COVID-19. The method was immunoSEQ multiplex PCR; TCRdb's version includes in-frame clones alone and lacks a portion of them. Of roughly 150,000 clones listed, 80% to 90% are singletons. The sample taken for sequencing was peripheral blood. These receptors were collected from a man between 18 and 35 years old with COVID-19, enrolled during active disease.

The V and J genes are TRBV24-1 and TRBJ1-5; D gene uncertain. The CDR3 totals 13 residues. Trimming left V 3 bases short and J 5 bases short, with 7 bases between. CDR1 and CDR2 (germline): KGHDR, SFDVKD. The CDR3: CATSDTGDQPQHF. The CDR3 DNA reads TGTGCCACCAGTGATACGGGAGATCAGCCCCAGCATTTT.

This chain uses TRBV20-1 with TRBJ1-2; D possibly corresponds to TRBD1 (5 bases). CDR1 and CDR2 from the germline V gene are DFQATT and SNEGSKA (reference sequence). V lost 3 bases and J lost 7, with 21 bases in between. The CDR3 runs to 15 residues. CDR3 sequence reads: CSASLWGGSSGGYTF. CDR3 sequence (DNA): TGCAGTGCTAGTTTGTGGGGGGGTTCTTCTGGTGGCTACACCTTC.

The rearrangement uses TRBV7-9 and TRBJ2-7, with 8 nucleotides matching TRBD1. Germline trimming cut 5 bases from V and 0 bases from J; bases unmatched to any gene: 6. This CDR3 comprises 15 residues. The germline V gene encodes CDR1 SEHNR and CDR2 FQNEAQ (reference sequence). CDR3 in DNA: TGTGCCAGCAGCCCCCGGGACAGGAGCTCCTACGAGCAGTACTTC. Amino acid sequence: CASSPRDRSSYEQYF.

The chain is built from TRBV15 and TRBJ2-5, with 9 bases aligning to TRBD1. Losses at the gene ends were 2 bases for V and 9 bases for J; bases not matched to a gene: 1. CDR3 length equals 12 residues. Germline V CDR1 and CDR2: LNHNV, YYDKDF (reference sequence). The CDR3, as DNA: TGTGCCACCAGCAGACGACAGGGGGCCCAGTACTTC. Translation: CATSRRQGAQYF.

DNA for the CDR3: TGTGCCAGCAGTCCCGGGACTTACTACAATGAGCAGTTCTTC. Amino acids: CASSPGTYYNEQFF. The chain uses TRBV28 and TRBJ2-1; possibly TRBD2 for D (6 bases). V shed 5 bases and J shed 3 bases, with 11 bases lying between them. In germline, CDR1 is MDHEN, CDR2 SYDVKM. The CDR3 covers 14 residues. Together with reference TRBV28 and TRBJ2-1, the CDR3 gives the full variable domain: DVKVTQSSRYLVKRTGEKVFLECVQDMDHENMFWYRQDPGLGLRLIYFSYDVKMKEKGDIPEGYSVSREKKERFSLILESASTNQTSMYLCASSPGTYYNEQFFGPGTRLTVL.

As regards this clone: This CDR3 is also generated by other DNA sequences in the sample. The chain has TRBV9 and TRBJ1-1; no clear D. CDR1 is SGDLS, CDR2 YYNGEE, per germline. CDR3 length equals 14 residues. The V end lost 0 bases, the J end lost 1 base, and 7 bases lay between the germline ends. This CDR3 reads CASSVVSGNTEAFF. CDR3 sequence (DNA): TGTGCCAGCAGCGTAGTTAGCGGGAACACTGAAGCTTTCTTT. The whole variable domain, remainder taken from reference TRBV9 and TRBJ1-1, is DSGVTQTPKHLITATGQRVTLRCSPRSGDLSVYWYQQSLDQGLQFLIQYYNGEERAKGNILERFSAQQFPDLHSELNLSSLELGDSALYFCASSVVSGNTEAFFGQGTRLTVV.

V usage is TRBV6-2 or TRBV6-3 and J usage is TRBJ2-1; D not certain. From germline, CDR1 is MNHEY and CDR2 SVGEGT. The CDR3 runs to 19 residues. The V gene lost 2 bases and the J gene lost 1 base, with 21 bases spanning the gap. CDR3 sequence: CASSYPPLSIRKSYNEQFF. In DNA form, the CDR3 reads TGTGCCAGCAGTTACCCACCACTGAGTATAAGAAAGTCCTACAATGAGCAGTTCTTC.

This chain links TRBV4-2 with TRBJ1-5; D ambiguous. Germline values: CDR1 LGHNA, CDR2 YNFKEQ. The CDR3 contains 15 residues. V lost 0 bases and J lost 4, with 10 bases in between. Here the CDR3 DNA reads TGTGCCAGCAGCCAAGAAATTGGCCCGAATCAGCCCCAGCATTTT. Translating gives CASSQEIGPNQPQHF.

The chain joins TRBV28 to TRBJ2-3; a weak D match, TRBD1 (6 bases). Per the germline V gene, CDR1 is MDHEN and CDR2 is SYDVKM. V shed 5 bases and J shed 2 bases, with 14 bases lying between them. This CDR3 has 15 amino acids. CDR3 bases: TGTGCCAGCAGTCAAGGGGGACACTTCACAGATACGCAGTATTTT. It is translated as CASSQGGHFTDTQYF.

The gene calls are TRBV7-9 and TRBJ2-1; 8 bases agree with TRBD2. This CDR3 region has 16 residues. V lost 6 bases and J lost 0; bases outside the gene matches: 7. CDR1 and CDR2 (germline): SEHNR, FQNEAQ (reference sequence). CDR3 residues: CASRDWRGVSYNEQFF. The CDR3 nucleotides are TGTGCCAGCAGGGATTGGCGGGGGGTCTCCTACAATGAGCAGTTCTTC.

The CDR3 region has the DNA TGCGCCAGCAGTAACGTCGGTAGCTCCTACAATGAGCAGTTCTTC. Protein sequence: CASSNVGSSYNEQFF. The chain couples TRBV4-1 to TRBJ2-1; no definite D call. With 6 bases removed from V and 0 bases from J, the gap between germline ends came to 12 bases. The germline CDR1 and CDR2 sequences are MGHRA and YSYEKL. There are 15 residues in the CDR3.

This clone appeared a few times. Here the CDR3 DNA reads TGTGCCAGCAGCGTAGCGGTCGGACTCAATCAGCCCCAGCATTTT. It specifies CASSVAVGLNQPQHF. The chain couples TRBV9 to TRBJ1-5; D is uncertain. The CDR3 covers 15 residues. V lost 0 bases to trimming and J lost 3 bases, with 10 bases between them. Germline CDR1 is SGDLS and CDR2 is YYNGEE.

The CDR3 is CASSPRWGGGYEQYF. CDR3 nucleotide sequence: TGTGCCAGCAGCCCACGTTGGGGGGGCGGGTACGAGCAGTACTTC. This sequence joins TRBV9 and TRBJ2-7; tentatively, D is TRBD2 (7 bases). From germline, CDR1 is SGDLS and CDR2 YYNGEE. CDR3 length: 15 amino acids. V was trimmed by 4 bases and J by 4 bases, leaving 18 bases between them.

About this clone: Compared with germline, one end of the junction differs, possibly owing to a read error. This CDR3 is CASSLGQDNEKLLF. The CDR3 bases are TGTGCCAGCAGTTTAGGACAGGATAATGAAAAACTGCTTTTT. This rearrangement joins TRBV28 to TRBJ1-4; 7 bases map to TRBD1. Germline-derived CDR1 and CDR2 are MDHEN and SYDVKM. The CDR3 loop spans 14 amino acids.

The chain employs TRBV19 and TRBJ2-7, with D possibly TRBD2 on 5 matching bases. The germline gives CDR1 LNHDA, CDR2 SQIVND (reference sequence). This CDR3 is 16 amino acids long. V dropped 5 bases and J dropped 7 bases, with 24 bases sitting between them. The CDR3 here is CASSSRRTGGLAEQYF. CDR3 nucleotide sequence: TGTGCCAGTAGTTCCCGCAGGACCGGAGGCTTGGCGGAGCAGTACTTC.

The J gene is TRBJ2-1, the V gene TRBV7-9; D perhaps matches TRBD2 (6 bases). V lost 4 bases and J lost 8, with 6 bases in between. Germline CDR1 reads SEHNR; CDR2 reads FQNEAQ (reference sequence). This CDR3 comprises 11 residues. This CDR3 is CASSWGDEQFF. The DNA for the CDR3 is TGTGCCAGCAGCTGGGGGGATGAGCAGTTCTTC. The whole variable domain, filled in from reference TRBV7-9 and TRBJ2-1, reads DTGVSQNPRHKITKRGQNVTFRCDPISEHNRLYWYRQTLGQGPEFLTYFQNEAQLEKSRLLSDRFSAERPKGSFSTLEIQRTEQGDSAMYLCASSWGDEQFFGPGTRLTVL.

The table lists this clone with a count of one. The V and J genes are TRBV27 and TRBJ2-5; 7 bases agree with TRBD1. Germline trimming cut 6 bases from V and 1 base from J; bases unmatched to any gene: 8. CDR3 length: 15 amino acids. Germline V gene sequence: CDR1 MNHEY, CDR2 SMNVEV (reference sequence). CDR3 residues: CASSSTGLSQETQYF. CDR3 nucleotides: TGTGCCAGCAGCTCGACAGGGTTAAGCCAAGAGACCCAGTACTTC.

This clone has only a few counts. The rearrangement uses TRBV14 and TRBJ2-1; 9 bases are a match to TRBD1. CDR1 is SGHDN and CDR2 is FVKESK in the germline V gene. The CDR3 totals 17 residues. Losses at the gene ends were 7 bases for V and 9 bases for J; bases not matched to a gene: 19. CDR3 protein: CASTSSLPGQGRTEQFF. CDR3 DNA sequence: TGTGCCAGCACCTCCAGTTTGCCGGGACAGGGACGTACTGAGCAGTTCTTC.

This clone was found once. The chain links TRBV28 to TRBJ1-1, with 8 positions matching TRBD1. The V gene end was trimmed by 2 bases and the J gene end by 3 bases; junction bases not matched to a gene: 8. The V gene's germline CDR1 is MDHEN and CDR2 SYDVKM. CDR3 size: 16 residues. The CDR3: CASSLVQGAVDTEAFF. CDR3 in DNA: TGTGCCAGCAGTTTAGTGCAGGGGGCAGTGGACACTGAAGCTTTCTTT. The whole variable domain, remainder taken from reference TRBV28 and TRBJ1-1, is DVKVTQSSRYLVKRTGEKVFLECVQDMDHENMFWYRQDPGLGLRLIYFSYDVKMKEKGDIPEGYSVSREKKERFSLILESASTNQTSMYLCASSLVQGAVDTEAFFGQGTRLTVV.

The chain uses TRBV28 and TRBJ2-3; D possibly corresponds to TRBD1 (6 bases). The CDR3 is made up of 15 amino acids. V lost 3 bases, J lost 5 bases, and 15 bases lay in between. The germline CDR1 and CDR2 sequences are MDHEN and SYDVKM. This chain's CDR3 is CASSFPPGALDTQYF. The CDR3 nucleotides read TGTGCCAGCAGTTTCCCCCCAGGGGCTCTAGATACGCAGTATTTT.

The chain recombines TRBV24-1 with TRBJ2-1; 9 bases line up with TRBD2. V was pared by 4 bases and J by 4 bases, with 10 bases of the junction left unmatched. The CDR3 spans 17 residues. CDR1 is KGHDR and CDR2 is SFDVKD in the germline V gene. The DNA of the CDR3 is TGTGCCACCAGTGACGGGATAGCGGGAGAACCTTACAATGAGCAGTTCTTC. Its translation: CATSDGIAGEPYNEQFF.

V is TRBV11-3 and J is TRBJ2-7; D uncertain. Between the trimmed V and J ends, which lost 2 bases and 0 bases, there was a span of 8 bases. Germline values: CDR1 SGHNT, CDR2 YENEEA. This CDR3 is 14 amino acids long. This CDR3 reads CASSLNPSSYEQYF. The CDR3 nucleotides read TGTGCCAGCAGCTTAAACCCTAGCTCCTACGAGCAGTACTTC.

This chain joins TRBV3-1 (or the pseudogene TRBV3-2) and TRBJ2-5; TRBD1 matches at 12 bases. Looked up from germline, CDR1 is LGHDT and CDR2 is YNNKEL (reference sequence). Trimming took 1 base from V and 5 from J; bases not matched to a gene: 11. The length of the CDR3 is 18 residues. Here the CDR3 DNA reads TGTGCCAGCAGCCAAGGATCGGGTGGGACAGGGGGCTTGGAGACCCAGTACTTC. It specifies CASSQGSGGTGGLETQYF.

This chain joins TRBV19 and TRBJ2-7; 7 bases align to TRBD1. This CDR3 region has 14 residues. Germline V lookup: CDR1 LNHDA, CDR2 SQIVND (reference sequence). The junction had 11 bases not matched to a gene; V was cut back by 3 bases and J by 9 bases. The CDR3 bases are TGTGCCAGTAGTATTGACAGGGACCTACGTCGGCAGTACTTC. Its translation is CASSIDRDLRRQYF.

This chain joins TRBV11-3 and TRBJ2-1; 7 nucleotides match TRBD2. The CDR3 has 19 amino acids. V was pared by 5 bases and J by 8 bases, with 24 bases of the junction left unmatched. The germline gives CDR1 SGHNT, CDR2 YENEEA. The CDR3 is CASSPELVSGKQTSDEQFF. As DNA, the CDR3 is TGTGCCAGCAGCCCCGAGCTTGTCAGCGGCAAACAAACTAGCGATGAGCAGTTCTTC.

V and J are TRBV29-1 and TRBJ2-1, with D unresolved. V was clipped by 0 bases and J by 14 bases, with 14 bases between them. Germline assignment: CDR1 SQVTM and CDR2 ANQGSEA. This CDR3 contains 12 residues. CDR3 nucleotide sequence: TGCAGCGTTGAAGATTTGTCAGGCTTTAAGTTCTTC. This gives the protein CSVEDLSGFKFF.

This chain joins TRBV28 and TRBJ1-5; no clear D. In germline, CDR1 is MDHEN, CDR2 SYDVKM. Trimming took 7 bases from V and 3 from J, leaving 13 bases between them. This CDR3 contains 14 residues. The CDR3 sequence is CASTQRGSNQPQHF. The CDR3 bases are TGTGCCAGCACCCAGAGAGGGTCCAATCAGCCCCAGCATTTT. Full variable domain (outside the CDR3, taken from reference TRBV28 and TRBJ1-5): DVKVTQSSRYLVKRTGEKVFLECVQDMDHENMFWYRQDPGLGLRLIYFSYDVKMKEKGDIPEGYSVSREKKERFSLILESASTNQTSMYLCASTQRGSNQPQHFGDGTRLSIL.

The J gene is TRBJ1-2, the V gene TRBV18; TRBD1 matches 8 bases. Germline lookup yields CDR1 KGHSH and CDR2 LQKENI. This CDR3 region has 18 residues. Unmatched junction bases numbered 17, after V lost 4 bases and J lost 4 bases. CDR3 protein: CASSQPGTGPQALYGYTF. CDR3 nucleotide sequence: TGTGCCAGCTCACAGCCCGGGACAGGCCCTCAGGCTCTCTATGGCTACACCTTC.

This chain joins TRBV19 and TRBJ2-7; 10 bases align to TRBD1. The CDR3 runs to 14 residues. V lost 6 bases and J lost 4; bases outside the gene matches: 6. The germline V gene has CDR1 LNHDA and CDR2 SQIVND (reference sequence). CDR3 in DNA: TGTGCCAGTAGCGCCGGGACAGGGGTTTACGAGCAGTACTTC. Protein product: CASSAGTGVYEQYF.

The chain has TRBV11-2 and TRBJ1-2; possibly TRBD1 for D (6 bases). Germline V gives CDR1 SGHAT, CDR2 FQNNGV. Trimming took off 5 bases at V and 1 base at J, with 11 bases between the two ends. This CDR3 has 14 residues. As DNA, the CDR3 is TGTGCCAGCAGCGCGGACAGTCGTAACTATGGCTACACCTTC. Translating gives CASSADSRNYGYTF.